Following are 27 T cell receptor beta chains from one sample sequenced in a study of PD-L1 blockade in urothelial cancer. TCRdb's copy holds only in-frame clones and misses some; the assay was immunoSEQ multiplex PCR. This sample has 44,000 or so clones, with around 88% found just once. Source: PBMCs, taken around atezolizumab (anti-PD-L1) treatment. These receptors came from a man older than 75 with urothelial cancer.

V and J are TRBV23-1 and TRBJ2-5; TRBD1 aligns across 7 bases. TRBV23-1 is assigned to the ORF class and has an uncertain function. The CDR3 loop spans 18 amino acids. The J segment lost 1 base and the V segment lost 3 bases, leaving 14 bases of the junction unmatched. In nucleotides, the CDR3 is TGCGCCAGCAGTCATTGGGGCCGAACAGGGGTTTTCCAAGAGACCCAGTACTTC. Translating it yields CASSHWGRTGVFQETQYF.

The V gene is TRBV14, the J gene TRBJ2-1, with D maybe TRBD2 (6 bases). The CDR3 is 12 amino acids. Germline V gene data show CDR1 as SGHDN and CDR2 as FVKESK. Trimming stripped 4 bases from V and 9 bases from J, with 10 bases between. The chain's CDR3 is CASSLGTVEQFF. The CDR3 DNA follows: TGTGCCAGCAGCCTCGGGACTGTTGAGCAGTTCTTC. The full variable domain, its missing parts supplied by reference TRBV14 and TRBJ2-1, is EAGVTQFPSHSVIEKGQTVTLRCDPISGHDNLYWYRRVMGKEIKFLLHFVKESKQDESGMPNNRFLAERTGGTYSTLKVQPAELEDSGVYFCASSLGTVEQFFGPGTRLTVL.

This chain uses TRBV11-2 with TRBJ1-4; 8 nucleotides align to TRBD1. This CDR3 is built from 16 residues. After removal of 5 bases from V and 4 bases from J, the junction contained 9 bases not matched to a gene. The germline gives CDR1 SGHAT, CDR2 FQNNGV. The CDR3 DNA reads as TGTGCCAGCAGCCGGAAGGGACAGGAAAGTAATGAAAAACTGTTTTTT. This gives the protein CASSRKGQESNEKLFF.

The J gene is TRBJ1-5, the V gene TRBV15, with D tentatively TRBD1 (5 bases). This CDR3 has 15 residues. V was clipped by 1 base and J by 1 base, with 8 bases between them. Germline V gene lookup returns CDR1 LNHNV and CDR2 YYDKDF (reference sequence). The CDR3 spells CATSRGGRSNQPQHF. CDR3 nucleotide sequence: TGTGCCACCAGCAGAGGGGGCAGGAGCAATCAGCCCCAGCATTTT.

This chain connects TRBV7-2 to TRBJ2-6; tentatively, D is TRBD1 (5 bases). The V end lost 1 base, the J end lost 2 bases, and 6 bases lay between the germline ends. Germline CDR1 SGHTA, CDR2 FQGNSA. This CDR3 is 15 amino acids long. CDR3 in DNA: TGTGCCAGCAGCTTAGAGGGGCCTGGGGCCAACGTCCTGACTTTC. This translates into CASSLEGPGANVLTF.

This clone has a handful of counts. This chain connects TRBV6-1 to TRBJ1-4; weak D call: TRBD1 (6 bases). V was cut by 3 bases and J by 8 bases, with 13 bases left in between. Germline CDR1 and CDR2: MNHNS and SASEGT. CDR3 length equals 14 residues. The CDR3 nucleotides are TGTGCCAGCAGTGAGCAGGGGCTGAGGGAAAAACTGTTTTTT. This encodes CASSEQGLREKLFF.

The V gene is TRBV7-2, the J gene TRBJ2-1; 9 bases agree with TRBD2. Germline V lookup: CDR1 SGHTA, CDR2 FQGNSA. With 5 bases clipped from V and 2 bases from J, the junction kept 13 bases outside the gene matches. This CDR3 spans 18 amino acids. The CDR3 loop reads CASSRFLLAGGPYNEQFF. CDR3 nucleotides: TGTGCCAGCAGCCGCTTTCTATTGGCGGGAGGGCCCTACAATGAGCAGTTCTTC.

The chain combines TRBV7-2 with TRBJ2-4; 8 nucleotides match TRBD1. The V gene end was trimmed by 5 bases and the J gene end by 7 bases; junction bases not matched to a gene: 7. This CDR3 region has 14 residues. Germline V gene lookup returns CDR1 SGHTA and CDR2 FQGNSA. The CDR3 region is CASSAGQGWNIQYF. CDR3 sequence (DNA): TGTGCCAGCAGCGCCGGACAGGGCTGGAACATTCAGTACTTC.

The rearrangement uses TRBV27 and TRBJ2-6, with 8 positions matching TRBD2. The CDR3 is made up of 17 amino acids. Germline V CDR1 and CDR2: MNHEY, SMNVEV (reference sequence). J gave up 0 bases and V 3 bases, and 4 bases lay outside the gene matches. DNA of the CDR3: TGTGCCAGCAGTTTCCGGGAGGGCGTCTCTGGGGCCAACGTCCTGACTTTC. As protein: CASSFREGVSGANVLTF. Using reference TRBV27 and TRBJ2-6 for the parts outside the CDR3, the full variable domain is EAQVTQNPRYLITVTGKKLTVTCSQNMNHEYMSWYRQDPGLGLRQIYYSMNVEVTDKGDVPEGYKVSRKEKRNFPLILESPSPNQTSLYFCASSFREGVSGANVLTFGAGSRLTVL.

The chain joins TRBV30 to TRBJ1-1, with D perhaps matching TRBD1 (5 bases). In germline, CDR1 is GTSNPN, CDR2 SVGIG (reference sequence). V gave up 1 base and J gave up 1 base, with 10 bases separating them. This CDR3 comprises 14 residues. The CDR3 DNA reads TGTGCCTGGAGTGAAGACAGTTCGAACACTGAAGCTTTCTTT. It specifies CAWSEDSSNTEAFF.

This chain connects TRBV5-1 to TRBJ2-3; D uncertain. V lost 0 bases and J lost 4, with 12 bases in between. Germline CDR1 is SGHRS and CDR2 is YFSETQ. The length of the CDR3 is 15 residues. CDR3 coding DNA: TGCGCCAGCAGCTTGGCAGGCAGGAAAGCAGATACGCAGTATTTT. This gives the protein CASSLAGRKADTQYF.

The chain links TRBV7-9 to TRBJ1-2, with 9 bases aligning to TRBD1. The junction had 6 bases not matched to a gene; V was cut back by 1 base and J by 3 bases. This CDR3 is built from 16 residues. The germline gives CDR1 SEHNR, CDR2 FQNEAQ (reference sequence). CDR3 coding DNA: TGTGCCAGCAGCTTAGACGGGGACAGGGCGGACTATGGCTACACCTTC. Its protein product is CASSLDGDRADYGYTF.

In this sample, this clone turned up a few times. The rearrangement uses TRBV11-2 and TRBJ1-1, with 9 bases that match TRBD1. The CDR3 is 14 amino acids. J gave up 3 bases and V 4 bases, and 3 bases lay outside the gene matches. Per the germline V gene, CDR1 is SGHAT and CDR2 is FQNNGV. Here the CDR3 DNA reads TGTGCCAGCAGCTCCTGGACAGGGGACACTGAAGCTTTCTTT. Translated: CASSSWTGDTEAFF.

The chain is built from TRBV10-3 and TRBJ2-7; 7 nucleotides align to TRBD1. There are 11 residues in the CDR3. Germline CDR1 and CDR2: ENHRY and SYGVKD. The V segment lost 5 bases and the J segment 6 bases; nucleotides outside the gene matches: 1. Here the CDR3 DNA reads TGTGCCATCAGTTCAGGGGGCGAGCAGTACTTC. This translates into CAISSGGEQYF.

The gene calls are TRBV7-9 and TRBJ2-1; D may be TRBD2 (5 bases). The V gene lost 4 bases and the J gene lost 9 bases, with 16 bases spanning the gap. Germline V lookup: CDR1 SEHNR, CDR2 FQNEAQ (reference sequence). The CDR3 totals 14 residues. The CDR3 protein is CASSSNLGIPEQFF. In DNA, the CDR3 is TGTGCCAGCAGCTCAAACCTCGGGATTCCTGAGCAGTTCTTC.

The rearrangement uses TRBV9 and TRBJ2-7; TRBD2 agrees at 7 bases. Trimming took 4 bases from V and 2 from J; bases not matched to a gene: 6. Germline CDR1 SGDLS, CDR2 YYNGEE. This CDR3 has 14 residues. The CDR3 coding sequence is TGTGCCAGCAGCCCGACCGGGACTACCTACGAGCAGTACTTC. Encoded protein: CASSPTGTTYEQYF.

This chain joins TRBV18 and TRBJ2-1; 8 nucleotides align to TRBD1. Germline V gene sequence: CDR1 KGHSH, CDR2 LQKENI. The junction had 4 bases not matched to a gene; V was cut back by 3 bases and J by 0 bases. The CDR3 loop spans 16 amino acids. CDR3 sequence reads: CASSPYTGGSYNEQFF. CDR3 bases: TGTGCCAGCTCACCGTATACAGGGGGCTCCTACAATGAGCAGTTCTTC.

The chain recombines TRBV5-6 with TRBJ2-2; 7 bases are shared with TRBD1. Losses at the gene ends were 3 bases for V and 2 bases for J; bases not matched to a gene: 7. The CDR3 sequence is 16 residues long. The germline CDR1 and CDR2 sequences are SGHDT and YYEEEE. The DNA of the CDR3 is TGTGCCAGCAGCTCGGACCGGGACAGAAACACCGGGGAGCTGTTTTTT. Its translation: CASSSDRDRNTGELFF.

Turning to this clone: At one end, the junction sequence differs from germline, possibly due to a read error. The chain recombines TRBV13 with TRBJ2-7, with 7 bases that match TRBD1. Germline assignment: CDR1 PRHDT and CDR2 FYEKMQ (reference sequence). This CDR3 is built from 12 residues. The CDR3 DNA is TGTGCCAGCAGATTAGAGGGGGCAGAGCAGTACTTC. It is translated as CASRLEGAEQYF. Looking up the rest from reference TRBV13 and TRBJ2-7 gives the full variable domain: AAGVIQSPRHLIKEKRETATLKCYPIPRHDTVYWYQQGPGQDPQFLISFYEKMQSDKGSIPDRFSAQQFSDYHSELNMSSLELGDSALYFCASRLEGAEQYFGPGTRLTVT.

The CDR3 region has the DNA TGCGCCAGCAGCCTGCGGGACTCCCCCTACAATGAGCAGTTCTTC. Its translation: CASSLRDSPYNEQFF. The chain carries TRBV4-1 and TRBJ2-1; D perhaps matches TRBD2 (6 bases). V gave up 4 bases and J gave up 2 bases, with 12 bases separating them. Per the germline V gene, CDR1 is MGHRA and CDR2 is YSYEKL. The CDR3 runs to 15 residues.

The chain links TRBV6-1 to TRBJ2-7; 8 bases match TRBD1. The V segment lost 8 bases and the J segment 0 bases; nucleotides outside the gene matches: 0. In germline, CDR1 is MNHNS, CDR2 SASEGT. CDR3 length equals 12 residues. The CDR3 loop reads CASGQGSYEQYF. The CDR3 DNA reads TGTGCCAGCGGACAGGGCTCCTACGAGCAGTACTTC.

The chain carries TRBV19 and TRBJ1-5, with D hard to call. Trimming cost V 6 bases and J 0 bases, with 12 bases left between them. The CDR3 runs to 15 residues. Germline values: CDR1 LNHDA, CDR2 SQIVND (reference sequence). Here the CDR3 reads CASSQIRDSNQPQHF. In nucleotides, the CDR3 is TGTGCCAGTAGCCAAATCCGGGATAGCAATCAGCCCCAGCATTTT. The full variable domain, in which reference TRBV19 and TRBJ1-5 provide the parts outside the CDR3, is DGGITQSPKYLFRKEGQNVTLSCEQNLNHDAMYWYRQDPGQGLRLIYYSQIVNDFQKGDIAEGYSVSREKKESFPLTVTSAQKNPTAFYLCASSQIRDSNQPQHFGDGTRLSIL.

The V and J genes are TRBV10-3 and TRBJ2-7, with 10 bases aligning to TRBD2. Unmatched junction bases numbered 5, after V lost 6 bases and J lost 0 bases. Germline V gene data show CDR1 as ENHRY and CDR2 as SYGVKD. This CDR3 region has 15 residues. The CDR3 sequence: CAISPLAGHSYEQYF. CDR3 nucleotides: TGTGCCATCAGCCCACTAGCGGGACACTCCTACGAGCAGTACTTC.

The chain has TRBV4-1 and TRBJ2-7; D unresolved. V was clipped by 1 base and J by 7 bases, with 14 bases between them. In germline, CDR1 is MGHRA, CDR2 YSYEKL. The CDR3 loop spans 14 amino acids. The CDR3 DNA reads TGCGCCAGCAGCCAAGCAAGTATAGTGTCGGAGCAGTACTTC. Translated, it gives CASSQASIVSEQYF.

This rearrangement joins TRBV11-2 to TRBJ2-1; D is uncertain. Germline values: CDR1 SGHAT, CDR2 FQNNGV. The ends were cut back, 1 base at V and 10 bases at J, with 11 bases in the middle. CDR3 length: 13 residues. CDR3 DNA sequence: TGTGCCAGCAGCTTAGGGTATAACGGGGAGCAGTTCTTC. Its protein product is CASSLGYNGEQFF.

The V and J genes are TRBV27 and TRBJ1-1, with 9 nucleotides matching TRBD1. The CDR3 runs to 14 residues. Germline CDR1 reads MNHEY; CDR2 reads SMNVEV (reference sequence). Trimming removed 4 bases from V and 5 bases from J; junction bases left unmatched: 5. This CDR3 reads CASSSGQGRTEAFF. The CDR3 DNA is TGTGCCAGCAGTTCGGGACAGGGAAGGACTGAAGCTTTCTTT.

V gene TRBV6-6 combines with J gene TRBJ1-2; D is perhaps TRBD1 (5 bases). Per germline, CDR1 MNHNY and CDR2 SVGAGI (reference sequence). This CDR3 has 14 amino acids. Trimming removed 7 bases at V and 4 bases at J, with 16 bases between. The CDR3, as DNA: TGTGCCAGCATCCCGGGGGGGAACATCTATGGCTACACCTTC. It is translated as CASIPGGNIYGYTF.